This is a list of T cell receptor beta chains from one sample in a study of vaccination and CD4 T cells after COVID-19. The antigens for these receptors are not known. TCRdb fed the PCR reads into MiXCR, producing one record per CDR3 protein. The profile covers 8,500 to 13,000 distinct CDR3 sequences, with around 43% appearing a single time and approximately 29% taken by the ten largest. The sequenced sample was CD4+ T cells from blood, cultured in vitro. The receptors come from a human donor who had recovered from COVID-19. The CDR3 runs from the conserved cysteine through the conserved F or W. Fields, in order: V gene, clone size, D gene, J gene, CDR3 DNA, CDR3 protein. A D gene is named only where the DNA matches it firmly. Clone size is shown for a subset of rows, as once, few, many or a class of expanded clone.

>TRBV6-1|-|TRBD1|TRBJ1-6
TGTGCCAGCAGTGAGGGTGTTTTCTACGGGACAGACGTTATCAATTCACCCCTCCACTTT
CASSEGVFYGTDVINSPLHF
>TRBV20-1|few|TRBD2|TRBJ2-3
TGCAGTGCTAGAGGGACTAGCGGCGCTGATACGCAGTATTTT
CSARGTSGADTQYF
>TRBV30|few|-|TRBJ2-7
TGTGCCTGGAGTGTAGCAAAGAACGGCGAGCAGTACTTC
CAWSVAKNGEQYF
>TRBV11-3|-|TRBD1|TRBJ2-3
TGTGCCAGCAGCCCAGGACAGGGCACAGATACGCAGTATTTT
CASSPGQGTDTQYF
>TRBV5-1|-|-|TRBJ1-1
TGCGCCAGCAGCTTGGAGGGGCAGGTGAACACTGAAGCTTTCTTT
CASSLEGQVNTEAFF
>TRBV5-5|-|-|TRBJ1-6
TGTGCCAGCAGCTCGACGACAACTCCTAGGAATTCACCCCTCCACTTT
CASSSTTTPRNSPLHF
>TRBV30|-|-|TRBJ2-4
TGTGCCTGGGCTACTTCGGGGAACATTCAGTACTTC
CAWATSGNIQYF
>TRBV5-4|-|-|TRBJ2-7
TGTGCCAGCAGCCCCTCGCCGGGATACGAGCAGTACTTC
CASSPSPGYEQYF
>TRBV10-3|once|-|TRBJ2-5
TGTGCCATCAGTGAGGGGGCTTACGGGGGAGAAGAGACCCAGTACTTC
CAISEGAYGGEETQYF
>TRBV12-3/TRBV12-4|once|TRBD1|TRBJ1-2
TGTGCCAGTAAGACAGGGGGCCTTGGTGGCTACACCTTC
CASKTGGLGGYTF
>TRBV11-2|-|TRBD1|TRBJ1-3
TGTGCCAGCAGCTTAGAGGGACAGGGGAGCACCATATATTTT
CASSLEGQGSTIYF
>TRBV19|-|TRBD1|TRBJ2-1
TGTGCCAGTCGCCCTCGACAGGGAAGCTATGAGCAGTTCTTC
CASRPRQGSYEQFF
>TRBV6-1|-|TRBD1|TRBJ1-2
TGTGCCGGCAACAGGGGCGGTGGCTACACCTTC
CAGNRGGGYTF
>TRBV6-1|-|-|TRBJ1-2
TGTGCCAGCAGGCGCAGATCGGGGGAAGGCTACACCTTC
CASRRRSGEGYTF
>TRBV30|-|-|TRBJ1-1
TGTGCCTGGAGTGTTCGAGGGGGTTCAGCTTTCTTT
CAWSVRGGSAFF
>TRBV2|-|TRBD2|TRBJ2-1
TGTGCCAGCAGTGAACTAGCAGCGGGGGCCCTCTGGGAGCAGTTCTTC
CASSELAAGALWEQFF
>TRBV11-2|-|-|TRBJ1-1
TGTGCCAGCAGCGGGGATCAAGCTGAAGCTTTCTTT
CASSGDQAEAFF
>TRBV20-1|few|TRBD1|TRBJ2-5
TGCAGTGCTACACAGGGGTGGGAGACCCAGTACTTC
CSATQGWETQYF
>TRBV7-2|-|-|TRBJ2-5
TGTGCCAGCAGCTTAGCTGCCACCAAGTCGGAGACCCAGTACTTC
CASSLAATKSETQYF
>TRBV11-2|few|-|TRBJ2-3
TGTGCCAGCAGCTTAGATCGGCTAGACACGCAGTATTTT
CASSLDRLDTQYF
>TRBV27|-|TRBD1|TRBJ2-7
TGTGCCAGCAGTTTAAGCGCGACTGGGACAGGGAAATCCTACGAGCAGTACTTC
CASSLSATGTGKSYEQYF
>TRBV6-1|-|-|TRBJ2-3
TGTGCCAGCAGTGATCAGACACCGGGGACAGATACGCAGTATTTT
CASSDQTPGTDTQYF
>TRBV30|-|TRBD1|TRBJ1-5
TGTGCCTGGAGTGAGACAGGGAATCAGCCCCAGCATTTT
CAWSETGNQPQHF
>TRBV19|-|TRBD1|TRBJ1-1
TGTGCCAGTACCAAGGGACAGGGGAACACTGAAGCTTTCTTT
CASTKGQGNTEAFF
>TRBV19|-|-|TRBJ1-5
TGTGCCAGTAGTCCCCTCCCACAGTCGGTGGGCAATCAGCCCCAGCATTTT
CASSPLPQSVGNQPQHF
>TRBV7-9|-|TRBD1|TRBJ1-1
TGTGCCAGCAGCTTAGGTTTCGGGACAGGGGGGCTGGGGGCTGAAGCTTTCTTT
CASSLGFGTGGLGAEAFF
>TRBV7-9|-|TRBD1|TRBJ1-5
TGTGCCAGCAGCAGAACAGGGGAAAATCAGCCCCAGCATTTT
CASSRTGENQPQHF
>TRBV3-1|-|-|TRBJ1-1
TGTGCCAGCAGCCCGTTACAGGGTACAGCTTTCTTT
CASSPLQGTAFF
>TRBV6-5|few|-|TRBJ2-7
TGTGCCAGCAGTTACAAGGGTTCTTCTTACGAGCAGTACTTC
CASSYKGSSYEQYF
>TRBV19|-|TRBD1|TRBJ1-2
TGTGCCAGTAGTCCAGCCGGACAGGGGGCGGATAACTACGGCTACACCTTC
CASSPAGQGADNYGYTF
>TRBV6-5|-|-|TRBJ1-3
TGTGCCGGCAGTTTGGGCTCTGGAAACACCATATATTTT
CAGSLGSGNTIYF
>TRBV19|-|TRBD1|TRBJ2-1
TGTGCCAGTAGTACCCGGGACAGGGGAGTGTTCTTC
CASSTRDRGVFF
>TRBV7-8|few|-|TRBJ2-1
TGTGCCAGCAGCTCCGGGACTCGCAACAATGAGCAGTTCTTC
CASSSGTRNNEQFF
>TRBV11-2|-|TRBD2|TRBJ2-5
TGTGCCTCAGGGCGGGGGCAAGAGACCCAGTACTTC
CASGRGQETQYF
>TRBV20-1|-|-|TRBJ1-3
TGCAGTGCTAGACCAAGGGCTGGAAACACCATATATTTT
CSARPRAGNTIYF
>TRBV6-1|few|-|TRBJ1-2
TGTGCCAGCAGTGCGGGCCCCCAGGGTGACGCCGGCTACACCTTC
CASSAGPQGDAGYTF
>TRBV12-3/TRBV12-4|-|-|TRBJ1-1
TGTGCCAGCAGCTTCCCCCCACGAGGGGACACTGAAGCTTTCTTT
CASSFPPRGDTEAFF
>TRBV7-8|few|-|TRBJ1-2
TGTGCCAGCAGCTTAGGGTCTTTAGGGGCGATCTATGGCTACACCTTC
CASSLGSLGAIYGYTF
>TRBV7-2|-|-|TRBJ1-1
TGTGCCAGCAGCTTAGGTCTTTTAGGAACTCGCGGCAGGGATTATGATATTGAAGCTTTCTTT
CASSLGLLGTRGRDYDIEAFF
>TRBV2|-|-|TRBJ2-5
TGTGCCAGCGGCGCACAGGGCCTTAAAGAGACCCAGTACTTC
CASGAQGLKETQYF
>TRBV4-1|-|TRBD1|TRBJ1-5
TGCGCCAGCAGCCATGGGCCGGGACAGGCCTCCACCAATCAGCCCCAGCATTTT
CASSHGPGQASTNQPQHF
>TRBV7-8|few|TRBD2|TRBJ2-2
TGTGCCAGCAGCCCCCGGACTAGCGAAACCGGGGAGCTGTTTTTT
CASSPRTSETGELFF
>TRBV29-1|-|TRBD1|TRBJ2-5
TGCAGCTCCGGACAGGGCCAAGAGACCCAGTACTTC
CSSGQGQETQYF
>TRBV14|-|-|TRBJ2-7
TGTGCCAGCAGCCATCTGACAACTTCCTACGAGCAGTACTTC
CASSHLTTSYEQYF
>TRBV12-3/TRBV12-4|few|-|TRBJ1-6
TGTGCCAGCAGTTCGAAGAATTCACCCCTCCACTTT
CASSSKNSPLHF
>TRBV12-3/TRBV12-4|-|-|TRBJ2-3
TGTGCCAGCAGGTTAGGGGGCACAGATACGCAGTATTTT
CASRLGGTDTQYF
>TRBV10-3|-|-|TRBJ2-7
TGTGCCAGCATGGCAGGGAACTACGAGCAGTACTTC
CASMAGNYEQYF
>TRBV4-1|-|TRBD1|TRBJ2-4
TGCGCCAGCAGCCATGTGGACAGGGCGCAGGTCATTCAGTACTTC
CASSHVDRAQVIQYF
>TRBV30|once|-|TRBJ2-1
TGTGCCTGGAGGATCTTGGGGGGCCTGTTCTTC
CAWRILGGLFF
>TRBV30|-|-|TRBJ2-7
TGTGCCTGGAGTGTACGGAGGGGGTTCGTCTACGAGCAGTACTTC
CAWSVRRGFVYEQYF
>TRBV6-5|-|-|TRBJ1-6
TGTGCCAGCAGTTTCGCCGGGGGAAGAGTCGATAATTCACCCCTCCACTTT
CASSFAGGRVDNSPLHF
>TRBV20-1|-|-|TRBJ2-5
TGCAGTGCTCCGAGTGGGGCCCGGGGTGTAGAGACCCAGTACTTC
CSAPSGARGVETQYF
>TRBV20-1|-|TRBD1|TRBJ2-7
TGCAGTGCTGCGGAGGTACCCGGGACAGGGGTGTTGGAGCAGTACTTC
CSAAEVPGTGVLEQYF
>TRBV6-2/TRBV6-3|-|-|TRBJ1-4
TGTGCCAGCAAAGAAGACACGGCCTATGAAAAACTGTTTTTT
CASKEDTAYEKLFF
>TRBV24-1|few|TRBD1|TRBJ2-2
TGTGCCACCAGTGATTCCCATAGGGGGCCGAACACCGGGGAGCTGTTTTTT
CATSDSHRGPNTGELFF